This T cell receptor beta chain comes out of a study of glioma-infiltrating T cells (dated by TCRdb to 2016 to 2018). Broadly, across the study: Low-grade gliomas were WHO grade II oligodendrogliomas or astrocytomas, and glioblastomas were WHO grade IV tumors sampled at initial rather than recurrent diagnosis. Before surgery, glioma patients were given dexamethasone for six or fewer days. Blood libraries targeted about 4- to 10-fold sequencing coverage of 950,000 to 1,000,000 peripheral T cells. The study sequenced TCR alpha- and beta-chain repertoires from glioma tissue, from non-neoplastic brain tissue and from matched peripheral blood mononuclear cells. To gauge divergence between tissue and blood T-cell populations, every tissue-infiltrating repertoire was compared against the peripheral blood repertoire from the same patient. Three low-grade glioma patients, several primary glioblastoma patients, and three non-glioma patients who contributed non-neoplastic brain tissue made up the paired cohort. Study-wide findings and limitations: Tissue and blood shared very few CDR3 sequences, a result attributed to high CDR3 diversity and limited sampling. Patients with low tissue-blood divergence were marked by a signature set of shared blood CDR3 motifs, and that set was depleted in highly divergent patients. VJ-independent divergence between tissue and blood was lower than expected in non-neoplastic patients but higher than expected in all gliomas, particularly low-grade gliomas. The group comparisons were based on small numbers of patients: three non-neoplastic, three low-grade glioma and several glioblastoma patients.

Immediately after resection, surgical brain or tumor specimens were cryofrozen in liquid nitrogen, with peripheral blood cells collected concurrently. The iRepertoire nested amplicon-rescue multiplex PCR (arm-PCR) platform was used to amplify TCR alpha and beta CDR3 regions from RNA. The input for one-step reverse transcription and amplification was 100-400 ng of either tissue mRNA or PBMC total RNA. Following bead purification, Illumina adapters were added by a secondary multiplex PCR, and the libraries were gel-purified between 200 and 400 bp. Internal 6-nucleotide barcodes were carried by the libraries and were used for demultiplexing. Sequencing of libraries was performed on an Illumina MiSeq with 2x220 or 2x250 nucleotide paired-end reads. Per the source publication's procedure: FLASH 1.2.11 was used to merge paired reads, and BWA-MEM then aligned the reads to the GRCh37 human genome before TRA and TRB reads were extracted. For V and J assignment, an IMGT-derived reference of cassette sequences and CDR3 motifs that included pseudogenes was used. Reads were translated in three frames, and productive CDR3s were defined as those with a C...FGXG motif and no stop codons. Unique combinations of V-J cassette pair and CDR3 amino acid sequence were defined as clonotypes. Reads were filtered by Hamming distance, thresholded by each sample's sequence error rate in mapped regions. The public reads were run again by TCRdb, first through fastp at Q25 and then through MiXCR, and only productive beta chains were kept. Records with the same CDR3 protein are collapsed into one entry carrying the most frequent genes and DNA. TCRdb, rather than the study authors, made the V and J calls. This sample gives fewer than 500,000 distinct CDR3 sequences in total; roughly two fifths of them show up just once. The ten top clones hold around 13% of the sample.

A remark on this clonotype: There is no known antigen for this receptor. No much larger clone is present one base from it, and per-base qualities are unavailable.

From a lookup of the germline V gene (reference sequence), CDR1 and CDR2 are SGHNT and YYREEE. The CDR3, cysteine through phenylalanine, is 15 amino acids long. CDR3 DNA is the only sequence kept; it has 45 bases, read in frame from the first base. Trimming accounts for 4 bases at V and 2 bases at J, while the number of junction bases matched to no gene is 7. Sequencing was performed on glioma tissue, nonneoplastic brain tissue, or PBMCs (not recorded which). This TCR was sampled from a human donor with low-grade glioma or glioblastoma, undergoing nonglioma brain surgery, or in good health (not recorded which). The V and J genes are TRBV5-4 and TRBJ2-3, and 7 junction bases match TRBD2. The DNA sequence is as follows: TGTGCCAGCAGCGGGGGAGGGGTGAACACAGATACGCAGTATTTT. This gives the protein CASSGGGVNTDTQYF.